The source of this T cell receptor beta chain is a study of blood T cells in healthy people across ages. Regarding the study as a whole: Across the age range, TCR beta diversity per million T cells fell in a roughly linear way.

Per germline, CDR1 KGHSH and CDR2 LQKENI. The CDR3 has 13 residues. With V trimmed by 6 bases and J by 7 bases, 4 bases remained unmatched. Regarding this clonotype: As yet, its antigen is unknown.

Using a J-beta primer mix together with a sample-barcoded 5' primer, a second PCR was run for about 6 to 11 cycles. TCRdb reprocessed the 5' RACE reads via MiXCR and lists one record per CDR3 protein. The sample yields hundreds of thousands of distinct CDR3 sequences, about three fifths seen once. V gene TRBV18 combines with J gene TRBJ2-1; 9 bases map to TRBD1. The sample was blood. The receptor comes from a man aged 25 to 40 in good health. In nucleotides, the CDR3 is TGTGCCAGCTCGACAGGGGGTTTTAATGAGCAGTTCTTC. This gives the protein CASSTGGFNEQFF.